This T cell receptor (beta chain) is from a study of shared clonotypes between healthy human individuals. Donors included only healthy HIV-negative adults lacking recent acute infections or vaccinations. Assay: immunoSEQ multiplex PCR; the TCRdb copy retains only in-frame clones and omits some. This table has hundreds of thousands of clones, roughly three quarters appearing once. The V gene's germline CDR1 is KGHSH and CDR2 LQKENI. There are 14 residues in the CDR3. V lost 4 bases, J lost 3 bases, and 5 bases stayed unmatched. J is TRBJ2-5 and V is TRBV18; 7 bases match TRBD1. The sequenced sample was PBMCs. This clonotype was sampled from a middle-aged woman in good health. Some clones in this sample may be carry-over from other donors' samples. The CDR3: CASSLGGVEETQYF. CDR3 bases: TGTGCCAGCTCACTAGGGGGCGTGGAAGAGACCCAGTACTTC.